This T cell receptor beta chain was sequenced in a study of blood T cell repertoires in COVID-19. Study context: The samples span acute and convalescent COVID-19 from the United States, Italy and Spain. In each case, the material was cDNA or gDNA derived from T cells, B-cell-depleted T cells, or PBMCs.

Germline values: CDR1 GTSNPN, CDR2 SVGIG (reference sequence). V gave up 4 bases and J gave up 5 bases, with 14 bases separating them. This CDR3 has 13 residues. Source study methods: By means of reference gene primer amplification, nucleated cell counts were estimated. Clones were sequenced by immunoSEQ multiplex PCR, and TCRdb holds only the in-frame ones, with some missing. V, J and clone size reflect that table, while D and trimming were determined from the DNA. This table holds some 45,000 clones, approximately 80% found once. J is TRBJ1-1 and V is TRBV30; tentative D call: TRBD1 (6 bases). The sample was peripheral blood. The receptor was isolated from an older woman with acute or convalescent COVID-19. DNA for the CDR3: TGTGCCTGGATTACGCGGGGGCGGACTGAAGCTTTCTTT. It yields the protein CAWITRGRTEAFF. The whole variable domain, filled in from reference TRBV30 and TRBJ1-1, reads SQTIHQWPATLVQPVGSPLSLECTVEGTSNPNLYWYRQAAGRGLQLLFYSVGIGQISSEVPQNLSASRPQDRQFILSSKKLLLSDSGFYLCAWITRGRTEAFFGQGTRLTVV.